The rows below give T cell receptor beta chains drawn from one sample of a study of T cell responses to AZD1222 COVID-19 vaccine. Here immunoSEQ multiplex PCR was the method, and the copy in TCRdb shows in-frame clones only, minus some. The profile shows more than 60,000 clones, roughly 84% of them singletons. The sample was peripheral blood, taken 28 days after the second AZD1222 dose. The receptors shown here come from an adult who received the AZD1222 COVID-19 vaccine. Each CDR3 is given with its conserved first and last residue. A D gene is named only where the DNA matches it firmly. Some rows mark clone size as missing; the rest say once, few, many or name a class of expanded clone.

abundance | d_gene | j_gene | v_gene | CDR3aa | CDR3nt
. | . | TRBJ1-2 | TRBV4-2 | CASSRTGSGYTF | TGTGCCAGCAGCCGCACAGGCAGCGGCTACACCTTC
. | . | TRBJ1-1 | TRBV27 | CASSLSGESRNTEAFF | TGTGCCAGCAGTTTATCGGGGGAATCTAGGAACACTGAAGCTTTCTTT
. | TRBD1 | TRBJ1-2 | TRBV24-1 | CATTGTGSGYTF | TGTGCCACCACCGGGACAGGGAGCGGCTACACCTTC
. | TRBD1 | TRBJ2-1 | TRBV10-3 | CAISGGQGNEQFF | TGTGCCATCAGTGGGGGACAGGGCAATGAGCAGTTCTTC
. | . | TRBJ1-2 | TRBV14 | CASTPRGQNYGYTF | TGTGCCAGCACCCCGCGGGGACAAAACTATGGCTACACCTTC
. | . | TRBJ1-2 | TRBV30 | CAWSGQGGGYGYTF | TGTGCCTGGAGTGGCCAGGGAGGGGGCTATGGCTACACCTTC
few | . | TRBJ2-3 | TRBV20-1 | CSASREDTQYF | TGCAGTGCCTCTAGAGAAGATACGCAGTATTTT
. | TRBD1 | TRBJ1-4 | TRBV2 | CASSFLQGAGEKLFF | TGTGCCAGCAGTTTCCTCCAGGGGGCAGGGGAAAAACTGTTTTTT
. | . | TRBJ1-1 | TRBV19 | CASKGGEGNTEAFF | TGTGCCAGTAAGGGAGGGGAGGGGAACACTGAAGCTTTCTTT
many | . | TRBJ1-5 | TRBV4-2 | CASSQERGRINQPQHF | TGTGCCAGCAGCCAAGAAAGGGGACGGATCAATCAGCCCCAGCATTTT
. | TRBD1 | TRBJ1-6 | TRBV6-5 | CASSYSGTGGSPLHF | TGTGCCAGCAGTTACTCCGGGACAGGGGGATCACCCCTCCACTTT
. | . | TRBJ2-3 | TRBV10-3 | CAISEPLGAASTDTQYF | TGTGCCATCAGTGAGCCCTTGGGAGCGGCTAGCACAGATACGCAGTATTTT
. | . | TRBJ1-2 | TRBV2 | CASRVRGYYGYTF | TGTGCCAGCAGGGTCAGGGGTTACTATGGCTACACCTTC
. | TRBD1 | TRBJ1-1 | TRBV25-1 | CASSEGRGTGSEAFF | TGTGCCAGCAGTGAAGGGAGAGGGACAGGGTCGGAAGCTTTCTTT
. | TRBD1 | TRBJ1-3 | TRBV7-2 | CASSLQGAGAGNTIYF | TGTGCCAGCAGCTTACAGGGGGCAGGGGCTGGAAACACCATATATTTT
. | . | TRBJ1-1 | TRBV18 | CASSPRNTEAFF | TGTGCCAGCTCACCAAGGAACACTGAAGCTTTCTTT
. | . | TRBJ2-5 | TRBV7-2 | CASQWQSGQETQYF | TGTGCCAGCCAGTGGCAATCGGGACAAGAGACCCAGTACTTC
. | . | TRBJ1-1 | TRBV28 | CASSLLGRPGVMNTEAFF | TGTGCCAGCAGTTTATTAGGTAGGCCAGGGGTCATGAACACTGAAGCTTTCTTT
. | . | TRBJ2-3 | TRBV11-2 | CASSLGQGRGTDTQYF | TGTGCCAGCAGCCTGGGCCAGGGTAGAGGCACAGATACGCAGTATTTT
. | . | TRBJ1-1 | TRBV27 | CASSLKQTGTEAFF | TGTGCCAGCAGTTTAAAACAAACGGGCACTGAAGCTTTCTTT
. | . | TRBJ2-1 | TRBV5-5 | CASSLLVNEQFF | TGTGCCAGCAGCCTATTAGTAAATGAGCAGTTCTTC
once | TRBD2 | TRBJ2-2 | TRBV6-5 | CASTSPGGTGELFF | TGTGCCAGCACCAGCCCGGGAGGCACCGGGGAGCTGTTTTTT
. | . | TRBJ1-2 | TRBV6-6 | CASSYGALPYGYTF | TGTGCCAGCAGTTACGGTGCGCTTCCCTATGGCTACACCTTC
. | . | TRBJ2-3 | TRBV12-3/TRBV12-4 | CASSFADTQYF | TGTGCCAGCAGTTTCGCAGATACGCAGTATTTT
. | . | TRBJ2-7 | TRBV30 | CAWSAGGPYEQYF | TGTGCCTGGAGTGCCGGGGGGCCCTACGAGCAGTACTTC
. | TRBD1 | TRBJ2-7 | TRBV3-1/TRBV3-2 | CASTYTGGVGEQYF | TGTGCCAGCACCTATACAGGGGGAGTGGGGGAGCAGTACTTC
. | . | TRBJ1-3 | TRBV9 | CASSERGGSGNTIYF | TGTGCCAGCAGCGAACGCGGAGGCTCTGGAAACACCATATATTTT
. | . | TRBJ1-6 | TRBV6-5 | CASSPAKGIGPLHF | TGTGCCAGCAGCCCCGCCAAGGGTATCGGACCCCTCCACTTT
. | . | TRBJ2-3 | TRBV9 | CASSAAEDTQYF | TGTGCCAGCAGCGCAGCAGAAGATACGCAGTATTTT
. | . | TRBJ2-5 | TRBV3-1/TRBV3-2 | CASSQWGGERETQYF | TGTGCCAGCAGCCAGTGGGGGGGCGAACGAGAGACCCAGTACTTC
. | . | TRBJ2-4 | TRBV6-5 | CASSYSDGNIQYF | TGTGCCAGCAGTTACTCGGACGGAAACATTCAGTACTTC
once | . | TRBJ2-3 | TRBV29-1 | CSGRVSADTQYF | TGCAGCGGCCGGGTCAGTGCAGATACGCAGTATTTT
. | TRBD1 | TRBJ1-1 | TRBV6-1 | CASSEVGPGGLRTEAFF | TGTGCCAGCAGTGAAGTGGGGCCAGGGGGCCTTCGCACTGAAGCTTTCTTT
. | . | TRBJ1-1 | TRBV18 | CASSPGGVDTEAFF | TGTGCCAGCTCACCGGGGGGGGTAGACACTGAAGCTTTCTTT
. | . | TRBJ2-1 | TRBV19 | CASSIARRGTSSLNNYNEQFF | TGTGCCAGTAGTATAGCCCGACGAGGGACATCCTCCCTGAACAACTACAATGAGCAGTTCTTC
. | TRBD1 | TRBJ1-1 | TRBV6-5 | CASRPSTGVNTEAFF | TGTGCCAGCAGACCCTCGACAGGGGTGAACACTGAAGCTTTCTTT
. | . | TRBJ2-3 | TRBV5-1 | CASSLGLITDTQYF | TGCGCCAGCAGCTTGGGGCTAATCACAGATACGCAGTATTTT